A selection of T cell receptor beta chains follows, all from one sample in a study of blood T cell repertoires in COVID-19. Sequencing was performed with immunoSEQ multiplex PCR; in TCRdb, only in-frame clones are kept and a portion is missing. The sample shows some 360,000 clones, approximately 89% of them seen only once. Sequencing input: peripheral blood. The receptors derive from an older woman with COVID-19, enrolled during active disease. The CDR3 runs from the conserved cysteine through the conserved F or W. The order of the fields is D gene, clone size, J gene, V gene, CDR3 protein, CDR3 DNA. A D gene is named only where the DNA matches it firmly. For some rows the clone size is stated as once, few or many, or as a class when expanded; others skip it.

d_call: NA
clone_size: NA
j_call: TRBJ1-6
v_call: TRBV5-1
cdr3_aa: CASSQQENYNSPLHF
cdr3_nt: TGCGCCAGCAGCCAACAGGAGAACTATAATTCACCCCTCCACTTT

d_call: TRBD2
clone_size: NA
j_call: TRBJ2-3
v_call: TRBV4-2
cdr3_aa: CASSQAGGRNTQYF
cdr3_nt: TGTGCCAGCAGCCAAGCGGGGGGGCGTAATACGCAGTATTTT

d_call: TRBD1
clone_size: NA
j_call: TRBJ1-2
v_call: TRBV19
cdr3_aa: CASSRSSTGTNYGYTF
cdr3_nt: TGTGCCAGTAGTAGGTCCTCGACAGGGACCAACTATGGCTACACCTTC

d_call: TRBD1
clone_size: NA
j_call: TRBJ2-7
v_call: TRBV15
cdr3_aa: CATSRGGTGTYEQYF
cdr3_nt: TGTGCCACCAGCAGAGGTGGGACAGGAACCTACGAGCAGTACTTC

d_call: NA
clone_size: NA
j_call: TRBJ2-5
v_call: TRBV28
cdr3_aa: CASSPSSLGLAETQYF
cdr3_nt: TGTGCCAGCAGTCCCTCCTCCCTTGGGCTAGCGGAGACCCAGTACTTC

d_call: NA
clone_size: NA
j_call: TRBJ2-7
v_call: TRBV5-4
cdr3_aa: CASSIGQLHEQYF
cdr3_nt: TGTGCCAGCAGCATAGGACAGCTACACGAGCAGTACTTC

d_call: TRBD1
clone_size: few
j_call: TRBJ2-2
v_call: TRBV7-9
cdr3_aa: CASRRSGTAKTGELFF
cdr3_nt: TGTGCCAGCAGACGGTCCGGGACAGCAAAGACCGGGGAGCTGTTTTTT

d_call: NA
clone_size: few
j_call: TRBJ1-2
v_call: TRBV29-1
cdr3_aa: CSGRQSHGYTF
cdr3_nt: TGCAGCGGGAGGCAGAGCCATGGCTACACCTTC

d_call: TRBD2
clone_size: NA
j_call: TRBJ2-7
v_call: TRBV7-2
cdr3_aa: CASSLESSGGASSYEQYF
cdr3_nt: TGTGCCAGCAGCTTAGAGAGTAGCGGGGGGGCTTCCTCCTACGAGCAGTACTTC

d_call: NA
clone_size: NA
j_call: TRBJ1-2
v_call: TRBV18
cdr3_aa: CASSQASRSGYGYTF
cdr3_nt: TGTGCCAGCTCACAAGCGAGTAGATCAGGGTATGGCTACACCTTC

d_call: TRBD2
clone_size: NA
j_call: TRBJ2-3
v_call: TRBV18
cdr3_aa: CASSPYRGGATDTQYF
cdr3_nt: TGTGCCAGCTCCCCTTATCGGGGGGGGGCCACAGATACGCAGTATTTT